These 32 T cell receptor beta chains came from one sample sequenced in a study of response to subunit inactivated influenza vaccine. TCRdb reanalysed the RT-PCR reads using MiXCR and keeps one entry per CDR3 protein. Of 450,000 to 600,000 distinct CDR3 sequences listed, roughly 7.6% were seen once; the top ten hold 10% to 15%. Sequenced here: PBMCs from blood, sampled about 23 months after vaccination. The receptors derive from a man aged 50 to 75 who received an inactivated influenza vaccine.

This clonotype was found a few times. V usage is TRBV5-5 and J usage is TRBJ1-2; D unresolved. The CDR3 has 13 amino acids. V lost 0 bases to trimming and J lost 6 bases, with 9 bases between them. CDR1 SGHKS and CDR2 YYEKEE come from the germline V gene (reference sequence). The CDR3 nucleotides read TGTGCCAGCAGCTTGGCTCGAGACCATGGCTACACCTTC. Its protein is CASSLARDHGYTF.

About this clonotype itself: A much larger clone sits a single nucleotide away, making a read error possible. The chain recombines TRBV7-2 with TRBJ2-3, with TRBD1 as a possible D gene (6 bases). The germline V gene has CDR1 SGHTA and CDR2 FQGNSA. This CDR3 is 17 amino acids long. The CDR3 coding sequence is TGTCCCAGCAGCTTGAGGGGACAAACCTCTAGCACAGATACGCAGTATTTT. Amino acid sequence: CPSSLRGQTSSTDTQYF.

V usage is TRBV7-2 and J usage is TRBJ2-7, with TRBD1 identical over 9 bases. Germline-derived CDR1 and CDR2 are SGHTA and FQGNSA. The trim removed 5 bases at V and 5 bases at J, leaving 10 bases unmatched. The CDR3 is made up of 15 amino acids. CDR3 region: CASSLTGTGIHEQYF. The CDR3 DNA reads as TGTGCCAGCAGCCTCACCGGGACAGGGATCCACGAGCAGTACTTC.

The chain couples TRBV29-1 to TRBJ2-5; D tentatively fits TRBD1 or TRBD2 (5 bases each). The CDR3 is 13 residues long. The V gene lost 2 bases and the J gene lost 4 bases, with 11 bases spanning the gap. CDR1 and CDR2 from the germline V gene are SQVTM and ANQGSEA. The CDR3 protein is CSVEPGALETQYF. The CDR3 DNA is TGCAGCGTTGAACCCGGGGCGCTAGAGACCCAGTACTTC.

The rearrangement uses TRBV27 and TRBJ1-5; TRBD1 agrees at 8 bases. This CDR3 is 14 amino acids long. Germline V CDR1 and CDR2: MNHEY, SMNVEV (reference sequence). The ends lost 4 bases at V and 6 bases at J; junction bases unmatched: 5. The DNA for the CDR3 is TGTGCCAGCAGTTACAGGGGGTCGGGTCAGCCCCAGCATTTT. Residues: CASSYRGSGQPQHF.

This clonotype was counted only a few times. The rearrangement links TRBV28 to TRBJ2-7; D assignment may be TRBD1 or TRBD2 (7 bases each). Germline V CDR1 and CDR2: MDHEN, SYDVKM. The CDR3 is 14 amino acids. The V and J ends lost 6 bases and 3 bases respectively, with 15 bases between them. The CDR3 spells CASRAGGDFYEQYF. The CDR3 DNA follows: TGTGCCAGCAGGGCAGGGGGGGATTTCTACGAGCAGTACTTC.

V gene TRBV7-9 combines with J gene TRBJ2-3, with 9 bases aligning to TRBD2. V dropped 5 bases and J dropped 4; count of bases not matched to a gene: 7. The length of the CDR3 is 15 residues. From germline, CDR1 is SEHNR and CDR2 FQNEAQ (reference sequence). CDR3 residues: CASSVLVAGADTQYF. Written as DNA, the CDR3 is TGTGCCAGCAGCGTACTCGTAGCGGGAGCAGATACGCAGTATTTT.

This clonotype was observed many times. The DNA of the CDR3 is TGTGCCAGCAGCTTTTCGTGGGGACAGGGGGTCCCAGATACGCAGTATTTT. Translated, it gives CASSFSWGQGVPDTQYF. The J gene is TRBJ2-3, the V gene TRBV5-5; 11 positions agree with TRBD1. This CDR3 spans 17 amino acids. Losses at the gene ends were 2 bases for V and 4 bases for J; bases not matched to a gene: 9. CDR1 is SGHKS and CDR2 is YYEKEE in the germline V gene (reference sequence).

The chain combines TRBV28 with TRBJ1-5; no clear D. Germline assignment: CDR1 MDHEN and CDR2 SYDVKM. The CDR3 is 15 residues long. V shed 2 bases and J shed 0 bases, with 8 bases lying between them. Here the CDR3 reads CASSLADYSNQPQHF. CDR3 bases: TGTGCCAGCAGTTTAGCAGATTATAGCAATCAGCCCCAGCATTTT.

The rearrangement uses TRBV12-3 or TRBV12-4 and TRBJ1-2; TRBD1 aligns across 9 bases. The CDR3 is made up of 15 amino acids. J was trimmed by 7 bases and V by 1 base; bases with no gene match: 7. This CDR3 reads CASSLVNRGRGGYTF. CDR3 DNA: TGTGCCAGCAGTTTAGTGAACAGGGGGCGGGGTGGCTACACCTTC.

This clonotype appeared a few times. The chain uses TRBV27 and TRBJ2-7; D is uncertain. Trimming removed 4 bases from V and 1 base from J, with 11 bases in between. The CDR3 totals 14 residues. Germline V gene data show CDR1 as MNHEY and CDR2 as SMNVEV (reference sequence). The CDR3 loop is CASSSGSLSYEQYF. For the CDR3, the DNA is TGTGCCAGCAGTTCAGGTTCCTTATCCTACGAGCAGTACTTC.

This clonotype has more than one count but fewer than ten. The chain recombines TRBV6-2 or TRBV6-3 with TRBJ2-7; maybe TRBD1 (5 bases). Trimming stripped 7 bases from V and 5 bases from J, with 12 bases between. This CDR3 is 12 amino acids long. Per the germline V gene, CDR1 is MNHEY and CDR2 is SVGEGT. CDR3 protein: CASTHRSHEQYF. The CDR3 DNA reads TGTGCCAGCACCCACAGGAGCCACGAGCAGTACTTC.

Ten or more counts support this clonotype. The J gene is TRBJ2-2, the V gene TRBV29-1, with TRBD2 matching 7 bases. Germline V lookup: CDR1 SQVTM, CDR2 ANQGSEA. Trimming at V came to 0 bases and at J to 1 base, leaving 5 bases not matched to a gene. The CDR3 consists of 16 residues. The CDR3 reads CSVEDRGRGNTGELFF. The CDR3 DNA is TGCAGCGTTGAAGATCGCGGGAGAGGGAACACCGGGGAGCTGTTTTTT.

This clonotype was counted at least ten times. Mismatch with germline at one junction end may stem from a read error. CDR3 sequence reads: CASSSHLALAGGLFF. The CDR3 DNA reads as TGTGCCAGCAGTTCGCACCTCGCTCTAGCGGGGGGGCTGTTTTTT. This chain links TRBV27 with TRBJ2-2; TRBD2 aligns across 11 bases. The germline V gene encodes CDR1 MNHEY and CDR2 SMNVEV (reference sequence). The CDR3 covers 15 residues.

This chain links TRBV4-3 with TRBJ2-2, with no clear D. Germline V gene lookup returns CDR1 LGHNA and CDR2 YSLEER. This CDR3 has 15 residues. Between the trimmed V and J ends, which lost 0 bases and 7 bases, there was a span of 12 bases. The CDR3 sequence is CASSQDILRGGELFF. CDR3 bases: TGCGCCAGCAGCCAAGATATATTACGAGGCGGGGAGCTGTTTTTT.

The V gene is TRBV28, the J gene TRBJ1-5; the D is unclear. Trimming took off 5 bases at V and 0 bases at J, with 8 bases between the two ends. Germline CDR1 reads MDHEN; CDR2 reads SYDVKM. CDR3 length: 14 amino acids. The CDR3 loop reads CASSEDDSNQPQHF. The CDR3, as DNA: TGTGCCAGCAGTGAGGATGATAGCAATCAGCCCCAGCATTTT.

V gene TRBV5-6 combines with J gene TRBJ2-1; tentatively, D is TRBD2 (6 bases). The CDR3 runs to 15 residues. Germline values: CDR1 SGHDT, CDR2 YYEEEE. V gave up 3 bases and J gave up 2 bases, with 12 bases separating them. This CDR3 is CASSSDPGAYNEQFF. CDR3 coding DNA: TGTGCCAGCAGCTCGGACCCGGGAGCCTACAATGAGCAGTTCTTC.

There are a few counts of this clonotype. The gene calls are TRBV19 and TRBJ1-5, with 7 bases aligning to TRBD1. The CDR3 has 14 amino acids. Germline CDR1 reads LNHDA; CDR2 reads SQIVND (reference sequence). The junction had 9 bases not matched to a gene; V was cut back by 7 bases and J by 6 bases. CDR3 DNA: TGTGCCAGTACCTACCTACAGGGGCTTCAGCCCCAGCATTTT. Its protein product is CASTYLQGLQPQHF.

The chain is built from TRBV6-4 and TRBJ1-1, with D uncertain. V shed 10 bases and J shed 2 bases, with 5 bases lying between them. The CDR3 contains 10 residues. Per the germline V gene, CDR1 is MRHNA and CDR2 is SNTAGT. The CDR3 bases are TGTGCCAACCTAAACACTGAAGCTTTCTTT. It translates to CANLNTEAFF.

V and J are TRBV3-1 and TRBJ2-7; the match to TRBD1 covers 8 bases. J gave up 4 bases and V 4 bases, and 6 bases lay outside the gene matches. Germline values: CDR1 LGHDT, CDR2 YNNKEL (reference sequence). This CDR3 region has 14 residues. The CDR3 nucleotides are TGTGCCAGCAGCCCCCGACAGGGGCAATACGAGCAGTACTTC. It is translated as CASSPRQGQYEQYF.

The CDR3 here is CASSQGPGTGGANVLTF. The CDR3 region has the DNA TGCGCCAGCAGCCAAGGTCCGGGAACAGGGGGGGCCAACGTCCTGACTTTC. The chain uses TRBV4-3 and TRBJ2-6; TRBD1 is a possible D gene (6 bases). Germline CDR1 LGHNA, CDR2 YSLEER. The CDR3 spans 17 residues. V lost 1 base, J lost 4 bases, and 14 bases lay in between.

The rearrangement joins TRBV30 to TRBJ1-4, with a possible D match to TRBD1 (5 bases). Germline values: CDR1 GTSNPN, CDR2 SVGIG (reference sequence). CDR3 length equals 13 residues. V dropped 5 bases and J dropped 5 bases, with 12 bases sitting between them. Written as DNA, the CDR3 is TGTGCCTGGGAACAGGATATGAATGAAAAACTGTTTTTT. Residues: CAWEQDMNEKLFF.

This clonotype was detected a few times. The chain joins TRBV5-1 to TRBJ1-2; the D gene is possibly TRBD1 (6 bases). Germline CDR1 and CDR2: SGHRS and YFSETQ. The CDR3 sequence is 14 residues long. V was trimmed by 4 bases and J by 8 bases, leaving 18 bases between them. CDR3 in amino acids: CASSREMGARGYTF. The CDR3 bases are TGCGCCAGCAGCAGGGAGATGGGGGCGCGGGGCTACACCTTC.

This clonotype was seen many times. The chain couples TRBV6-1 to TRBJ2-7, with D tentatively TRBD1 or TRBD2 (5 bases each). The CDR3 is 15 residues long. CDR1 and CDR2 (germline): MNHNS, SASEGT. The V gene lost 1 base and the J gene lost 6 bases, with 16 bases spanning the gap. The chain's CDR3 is CASSEDDGGASEQYF. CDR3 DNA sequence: TGTGCCAGCAGTGAAGACGATGGGGGAGCGTCCGAGCAGTACTTC.

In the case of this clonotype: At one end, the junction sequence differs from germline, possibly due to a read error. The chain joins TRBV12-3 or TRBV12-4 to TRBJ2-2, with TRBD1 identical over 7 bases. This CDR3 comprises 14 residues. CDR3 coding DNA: TGTACCAGCACAAGGACAGGAACAATCGGGGAGCTGTTTTTT. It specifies CTSTRTGTIGELFF.

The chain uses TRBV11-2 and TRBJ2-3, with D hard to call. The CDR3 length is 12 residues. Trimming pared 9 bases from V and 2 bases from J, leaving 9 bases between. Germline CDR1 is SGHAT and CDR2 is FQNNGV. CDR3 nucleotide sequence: TGTGCCAGTAGGGCCTTCACAGATACGCAGTATTTT. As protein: CASRAFTDTQYF.

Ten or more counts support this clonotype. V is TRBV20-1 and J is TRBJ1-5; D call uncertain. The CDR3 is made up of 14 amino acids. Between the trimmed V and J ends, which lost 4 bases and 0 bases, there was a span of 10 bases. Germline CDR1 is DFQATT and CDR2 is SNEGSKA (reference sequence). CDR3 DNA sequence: TGCAGTGCTACACCGTTCGATAGCAATCAGCCCCAGCATTTT. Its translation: CSATPFDSNQPQHF.

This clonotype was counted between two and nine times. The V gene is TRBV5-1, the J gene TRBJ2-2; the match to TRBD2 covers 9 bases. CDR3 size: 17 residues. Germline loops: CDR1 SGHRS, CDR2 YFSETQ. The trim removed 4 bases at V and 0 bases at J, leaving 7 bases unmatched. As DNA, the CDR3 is TGCGCCAGCAGCCCTAGCGGGATAGCCGCGAACACCGGGGAGCTGTTTTTT. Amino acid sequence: CASSPSGIAANTGELFF.

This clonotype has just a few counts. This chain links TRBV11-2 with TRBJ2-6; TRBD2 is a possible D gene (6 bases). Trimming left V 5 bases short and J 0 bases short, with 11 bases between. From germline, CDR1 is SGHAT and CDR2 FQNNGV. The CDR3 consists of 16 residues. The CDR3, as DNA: TGTGCCAGCAGCCTGGGACTGTTCTCTGGGGCCAACGTCCTGACTTTC. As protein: CASSLGLFSGANVLTF.

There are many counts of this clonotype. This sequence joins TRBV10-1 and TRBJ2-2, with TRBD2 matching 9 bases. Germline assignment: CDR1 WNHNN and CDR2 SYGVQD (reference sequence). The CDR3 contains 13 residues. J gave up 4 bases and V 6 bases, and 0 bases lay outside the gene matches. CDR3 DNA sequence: TGCGCCAGCAGAGCGGGGGGCACCGGGGAGCTGTTTTTT. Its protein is CASRAGGTGELFF.

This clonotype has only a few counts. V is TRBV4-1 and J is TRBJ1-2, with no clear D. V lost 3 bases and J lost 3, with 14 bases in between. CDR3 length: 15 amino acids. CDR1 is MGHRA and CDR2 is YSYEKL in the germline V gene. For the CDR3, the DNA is TGCGCCAGCAGCCAGGGGATACAGAACGACTATGGCTACACCTTC. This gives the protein CASSQGIQNDYGYTF.

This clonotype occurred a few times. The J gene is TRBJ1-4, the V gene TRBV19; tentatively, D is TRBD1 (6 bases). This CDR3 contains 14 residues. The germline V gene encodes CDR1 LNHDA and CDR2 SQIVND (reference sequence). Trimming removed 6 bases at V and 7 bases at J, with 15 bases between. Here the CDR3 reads CASRTGTFGEKLFF. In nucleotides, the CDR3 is TGTGCCAGTAGGACCGGGACATTTGGTGAAAAACTGTTTTTT.